The clone carrying this TCR beta chain was observed a few times. The data were taken from a study of CD8+ T cells in alopecia areata. The authors extracted RNA and reverse transcribed it into cDNA as the sequencing template. Profiled with immunoSEQ multiplex PCR; TCRdb holds only in-frame clones, not every one. Among 190,000 or so clones listed, approximately 60% were seen once. Treatment indicated: oral pan-JAK inhibitor, 5-10 mg twice daily. From germline, CDR1 is SEHNR and CDR2 FQNEAQ (reference sequence). The CDR3 is 17 residues long. Trimming left V 4 bases short and J 10 bases short, with 23 bases between.

Sequenced here: CD4+ T cells sorted from blood, sampled at week 4, from a patient treated with tofacitinib. This receptor was obtained from a human donor with alopecia areata. The chain combines TRBV7-9 with TRBJ1-6; possibly TRBD1 for D (5 bases). The CDR3 DNA follows: TGTGCCAGCAGCTCTAGGATGGACATTTTGAGAGGATCACCCCTCCACTTT. Translated: CASSSRMDILRGSPLHF.